These T cell receptor beta chains were read from a single sample in a study of T cells in Graves' hyperthyroidism and ophthalmopathy. TCRdb processed the multiplex PCR reads anew with MiXCR; each CDR3 protein has one entry. The sample includes over 700,000 distinct CDR3 sequences, roughly 40% of them seen just once. What was sequenced was blood. The receptors stem from a man younger than 30 with Graves' hyperthyroidism. CDR3s include the opening cysteine and the closing phenylalanine or tryptophan. Fields, in order: D gene, V gene, clone size, J gene, CDR3 protein, CDR3 DNA. The D gene is left open where the match is weak. Clone size is not always given. Where it is, it says once, few, many or a class for expanded clones.

.	TRBV13	.	TRBJ1-1	CASSLGGGVGTEAFF	TGTGCCAGCAGCTTAGGAGGGGGAGTAGGGACTGAAGCTTTCTTT
.	TRBV10-3	many	TRBJ1-1	CAIRPRDNTEAFF	TGTGCCATCAGACCCAGGGATAACACTGAAGCTTTCTTT
TRBD1	TRBV5-1	many	TRBJ2-7	CASSLAGQDEQYF	TGCGCCAGCAGCTTGGCCGGACAGGACGAGCAGTACTTC
TRBD1	TRBV10-3	.	TRBJ1-5	CAIRPGQNSPQHF	TGTGCCATCAGGCCGGGACAGAATTCACCCCAGCATTTT
TRBD1	TRBV5-4	few	TRBJ1-1	CASSLQGVSFF	TGTGCCAGCAGCTTACAGGGGGTGTCTTTCTTT
.	TRBV15	.	TRBJ1-5	CAPSRDSSYEGGQPQHF	TGTGCCCCCAGCAGAGATTCCAGCTACGAGGGGGGTCAGCCCCAGCATTTT
TRBD1	TRBV19	.	TRBJ2-2	CASRLGQTDPNTGELFF	TGTGCCAGTAGACTGGGACAGACCGACCCGAACACCGGGGAGCTGTTTTTT
TRBD1	TRBV15	once	TRBJ2-5	CATSRGTTGLQETQYF	TGTGCCACCAGCAGGGGTACGACAGGGCTACAAGAGACCCAGTACTTC
.	TRBV29-1	.	TRBJ2-6	CSVVGGANVLTF	TGCAGCGTTGTCGGGGGGGCCAACGTCCTGACTTTC
.	TRBV6-6	.	TRBJ2-6	CASSEALRGSSGANVLTF	TGTGCCAGCAGTGAAGCTCTAAGGGGCAGCTCTGGGGCCAACGTCCTGACTTTC
.	TRBV12-3/TRBV12-4	many	TRBJ1-6	CASSRDLNSPLHF	TGTGCCAGCAGCCGGGACTTAAATTCACCCCTCCACTTT
.	TRBV29-1	.	TRBJ2-5	CSVEGGTQYF	TGCAGCGTTGAAGGGGGGACCCAGTACTTC
.	TRBV29-1	.	TRBJ2-1	CSPFPLCSYNEQFF	TGCAGCCCCTTCCCACTGTGCTCCTACAATGAGCAGTTCTTC
.	TRBV7-2	.	TRBJ2-7	CASSRSGVAYEQYF	TGTGCCAGCAGTCGTAGCGGAGTGGCCTACGAGCAGTACTTC
.	TRBV25-1	many	TRBJ2-2	CASRAGLANTGELFF	TGTGCCAGTAGGGCCGGCCTCGCGAACACCGGGGAGCTGTTTTTT
TRBD1	TRBV7-6	.	TRBJ2-7	CASSLAGTGDGQYF	TGTGCCAGCAGCTTAGCTGGGACAGGGGACGGGCAGTACTTC
TRBD1	TRBV7-3	.	TRBJ1-6	CASSIGQGSSPIHF	TGTGCCAGCAGCATCGGACAGGGTTCTTCACCCATCCACTTT
.	TRBV7-2	.	TRBJ1-1	CASSLVPSMNTEAFF	TGTGCCAGCAGCTTAGTTCCCTCAATGAACACTGAAGCTTTCTTT